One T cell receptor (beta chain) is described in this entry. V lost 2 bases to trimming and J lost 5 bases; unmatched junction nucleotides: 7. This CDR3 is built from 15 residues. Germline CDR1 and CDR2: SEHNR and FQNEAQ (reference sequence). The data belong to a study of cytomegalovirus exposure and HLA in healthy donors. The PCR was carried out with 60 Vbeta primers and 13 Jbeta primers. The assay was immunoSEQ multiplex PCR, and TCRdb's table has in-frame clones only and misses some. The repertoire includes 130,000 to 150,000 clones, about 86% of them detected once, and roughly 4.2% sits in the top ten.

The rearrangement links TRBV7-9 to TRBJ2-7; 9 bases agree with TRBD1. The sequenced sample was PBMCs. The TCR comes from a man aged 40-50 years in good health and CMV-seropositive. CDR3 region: CASSLTGTGYHEQYF. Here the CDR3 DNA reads TGTGCCAGCAGCTTAACCGGGACAGGGTACCACGAGCAGTACTTC. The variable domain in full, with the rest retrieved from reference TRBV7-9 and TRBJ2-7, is DTGVSQNPRHKITKRGQNVTFRCDPISEHNRLYWYRQTLGQGPEFLTYFQNEAQLEKSRLLSDRFSAERPKGSFSTLEIQRTEQGDSAMYLCASSLTGTGYHEQYFGPGTRLTVT.